Shown below are 29 T cell receptor beta chains from a single sample sequenced in a study of blood T cell repertoires in COVID-19. Clones were sequenced by immunoSEQ multiplex PCR, and TCRdb holds only the in-frame ones, with some missing. Of approximately 300,000 clones listed, approximately 86% are singletons. Material for sequencing was peripheral blood. The receptors derive from a woman aged 50 to 60 with active or convalescent COVID-19.

This clone has just one count. The rearrangement links TRBV2 to TRBJ1-2; D may be TRBD1 (5 bases). The CDR3 extends over 13 amino acids. Germline V gene data show CDR1 as SNHLY and CDR2 as FYNNEI. Trimming took off 5 bases at V and 7 bases at J, with 14 bases between the two ends. The CDR3 DNA reads as TGTGCCAGCAGTTATCCGGGGGAAGGTGGCTACACCTTC. It encodes CASSYPGEGGYTF.

The chain couples TRBV13 to TRBJ1-2; unclear D gene. Germline CDR1 PRHDT, CDR2 FYEKMQ (reference sequence). This CDR3 is 15 amino acids long. With 6 bases removed from V and 4 bases from J, the gap between germline ends came to 18 bases. The CDR3 is CASRESTRAAYGYTF. The CDR3 coding sequence is TGTGCCAGCAGAGAATCGACTCGAGCGGCCTATGGCTACACCTTC.

The chain links TRBV19 to TRBJ2-1; D is possibly TRBD2 (6 bases). The CDR3 length is 16 residues. Trimming cost V 4 bases and J 4 bases, with 17 bases left between them. Germline values: CDR1 LNHDA, CDR2 SQIVND (reference sequence). The chain's CDR3 is CASSNPLRETYNEQFF. CDR3 sequence (DNA): TGTGCCAGTAGTAACCCTCTCCGGGAGACTTACAATGAGCAGTTCTTC.

The V call is TRBV28, the J call TRBJ1-6, with a tentative D call TRBD1 (6 bases). This CDR3 spans 15 amino acids. Germline V CDR1 and CDR2: MDHEN, SYDVKM. Deletions cut 10 bases from V and 3 bases from J, with 16 bases between. The CDR3 sequence is CATLAGQFYNSPLHF. DNA of the CDR3: TGTGCCACTTTAGCAGGACAGTTCTATAATTCACCCCTCCACTTT.

V gene TRBV30 combines with J gene TRBJ1-2; TRBD1 matches at 7 bases. Germline trimming cut 2 bases from V and 3 bases from J; bases unmatched to any gene: 6. CDR3 size: 14 residues. CDR1 is GTSNPN and CDR2 is SVGIG in the germline V gene (reference sequence). In DNA form, the CDR3 reads TGTGCCTGGAGTCCAACAGGGGTTCACTATGGCTACACCTTC. Protein product: CAWSPTGVHYGYTF.

The chain joins TRBV7-8 to TRBJ2-7, with a tentative D call TRBD2 (5 bases). V dropped 8 bases and J dropped 2 bases, with 16 bases sitting between them. Germline loops: CDR1 SGHVS, CDR2 FQNEAQ. This CDR3 has 14 amino acids. The CDR3 reads CASSVGRVTYEQYF. In DNA, the CDR3 is TGTGCCAGCTCTGTTGGGCGGGTTACCTACGAGCAGTACTTC.

This clone was seen only once. V and J are TRBV5-6 and TRBJ2-1; TRBD2 aligns across 13 bases. Looked up from germline, CDR1 is SGHDT and CDR2 is YYEEEE. The CDR3 extends over 15 amino acids. Losses at the gene ends were 6 bases for V and 10 bases for J; bases not matched to a gene: 10. The CDR3 reads CASIMTSGRHGEQFF. CDR3 nucleotides: TGTGCCAGCATCATGACTAGCGGGAGGCACGGGGAGCAGTTCTTC.

This clone was counted once. The rearrangement links TRBV28 to TRBJ2-7; weak D call: TRBD1 (8 bases). The CDR3 extends over 14 amino acids. Trimming took off 4 bases at V and 7 bases at J, with 17 bases between the two ends. Germline V lookup: CDR1 MDHEN, CDR2 SYDVKM. The CDR3 nucleotides are TGTGCCAGCAGTTCCCCGGACAGGGAGGGAGAGCAGTACTTC. This gives the protein CASSSPDREGEQYF.

V usage is TRBV7-9 and J usage is TRBJ2-1; 14 bases are shared with TRBD2. CDR3 size: 18 residues. V gave up 5 bases and J gave up 6 bases; unmatched junction bases: 12. Germline-derived CDR1 and CDR2 are SEHNR and FQNEAQ (reference sequence). Written as DNA, the CDR3 is TGTGCCAGCAGCCCGACTAGCGGGAGGGCCGGGTTAATCAATGAGCAGTTCTTC. Its protein product is CASSPTSGRAGLINEQFF.

The gene calls are TRBV27 and TRBJ1-6; unclear D gene. The CDR3 loop spans 13 amino acids. With 6 bases removed from V and 9 bases from J, the gap between germline ends came to 12 bases. The V gene's germline CDR1 is MNHEY and CDR2 SMNVEV (reference sequence). The CDR3 bases are TGTGCCAGCAGGGAGAGCGACGGTTCACCCCTCCACTTT. Translating it yields CASRESDGSPLHF.

V gene TRBV2 combines with J gene TRBJ1-5; TRBD1 is a possible D gene (5 bases). V lost 5 bases to trimming and J lost 0 bases, with 8 bases between them. The CDR3 sequence is 14 residues long. The germline CDR1 and CDR2 sequences are SNHLY and FYNNEI. The CDR3 DNA reads TGTGCCAGCAGTAGGGGAGGTAGCAATCAGCCCCAGCATTTT. Amino acids: CASSRGGSNQPQHF.

This clone was seen a single time. This rearrangement joins TRBV7-2 to TRBJ1-1; D unresolved. This CDR3 has 13 amino acids. The V gene's germline CDR1 is SGHTA and CDR2 FQGNSA. The V end lost 6 bases, the J end lost 4 bases, and 12 bases lay between the germline ends. The CDR3 nucleotides are TGTGCCAGCAGTTCTTCAGGTGGCACTGAAGCTTTCTTT. Encoded protein: CASSSSGGTEAFF.

As concerns this clone: An end of the junction differs from the germline gene, which may be a read error. The chain combines TRBV7-7 with TRBJ2-5; D gene uncertain. Per the germline V gene, CDR1 is SSHAT and CDR2 is FNYEAQ (reference sequence). The CDR3 is 13 residues long. DNA of the CDR3: TGTGCTAGCAGCTTACACTACCAAGAGACCCAGTACTTC. This sequence encodes CASSLHYQETQYF. The entire variable domain, with the rest obtained from reference TRBV7-7 and TRBJ2-5, is as follows: GAGVSQSPRYKVTKRGQDVTLRCDPISSHATLYWYQQALGQGPEFLTYFNYEAQPDKSGLPSDRFSAERPEGSISTLTIQRTEQRDSAMYRCASSLHYQETQYFGPGTRLLVL.

The chain employs TRBV27 and TRBJ1-6; the D gene is possibly TRBD1 (5 bases). The V end was cut by 6 bases, the J end by 5 bases, with 11 bases between. Germline assignment: CDR1 MNHEY and CDR2 SMNVEV (reference sequence). This CDR3 comprises 14 residues. The CDR3 here is CASRFRVDNSPLHF. The CDR3 DNA is TGTGCCAGCAGGTTCAGGGTGGATAATTCACCCCTCCACTTT.

The chain recombines TRBV30 with TRBJ1-5; the match to TRBD1 covers 10 bases. Trimming cost V 2 bases and J 7 bases; bases outside gene matches: 2. This CDR3 has 13 amino acids. CDR1 and CDR2 (germline): GTSNPN, SVGIG (reference sequence). The CDR3 loop is CAWSRDRGQPQHF. The CDR3 nucleotides read TGTGCCTGGAGTAGGGACAGGGGACAGCCCCAGCATTTT.

The V gene is TRBV24-1, the J gene TRBJ2-1; perhaps TRBD2 as D (7 bases). CDR1 and CDR2 from the germline V gene are KGHDR and SFDVKD. The CDR3 runs 16 residues. V lost 2 bases and J lost 0, with 10 bases in between. CDR3 nucleotide sequence: TGTGCCACCAGTGATTCGCGGGGGCCCTCCTACAATGAGCAGTTCTTC. Translating it yields CATSDSRGPSYNEQFF.

The chain combines TRBV5-1 with TRBJ2-3; weak D call: TRBD2 (5 bases). The CDR3 is made up of 17 amino acids. V lost 5 bases to trimming and J lost 0 bases, with 19 bases between them. CDR1 SGHRS and CDR2 YFSETQ come from the germline V gene. The CDR3 spells CASSSAAGRGSTDTQYF. The CDR3 nucleotides are TGCGCCAGCAGTTCGGCTGCGGGTCGAGGGAGCACAGATACGCAGTATTTT.

CDR3 loop: CAIRTSGRRPTGELFF. For the CDR3, the DNA is TGTGCCATCAGGACTAGCGGGAGAAGACCCACCGGGGAGCTGTTTTTT. This sequence joins TRBV10-3 and TRBJ2-2; 12 nucleotides align to TRBD2. The V and J ends lost 6 bases and 4 bases, in that order; junction bases with no gene match: 6. The CDR3 is made up of 16 amino acids. Per the germline V gene, CDR1 is ENHRY and CDR2 is SYGVKD.

The gene calls are TRBV11-3 and TRBJ1-5; 7 nucleotides align to TRBD1. Losses at the gene ends were 5 bases for V and 1 base for J; bases not matched to a gene: 11. There are 17 residues in the CDR3. Germline loops: CDR1 SGHNT, CDR2 YENEEA. The CDR3 here is CASSPRDSPWSNQPQHF. The CDR3 DNA is TGTGCCAGCAGCCCTCGGGACAGCCCATGGAGCAATCAGCCCCAGCATTTT. Supplemented by reference TRBV11-3 and TRBJ1-5, the full variable domain reads EAGVVQSPRYKIIEKKQPVAFWCNPISGHNTLYWYLQNLGQGPELLIRYENEEAVDDSQLPKDRFSAERLKGVDSTLKIQPAELGDSAVYLCASSPRDSPWSNQPQHFGDGTRLSIL.

V usage is TRBV9 and J usage is TRBJ1-2; possibly TRBD1 for D (6 bases). V lost 4 bases, J lost 3 bases, and 10 bases lay in between. The CDR3 extends over 13 amino acids. Germline V CDR1 and CDR2: SGDLS, YYNGEE. The CDR3 DNA reads TGTGCCAGCAGCCGAGGACAGTACTATGGCTACACCTTC. Its translation is CASSRGQYYGYTF. The full variable domain, rest sourced from reference TRBV9 and TRBJ1-2, is DSGVTQTPKHLITATGQRVTLRCSPRSGDLSVYWYQQSLDQGLQFLIQYYNGEERAKGNILERFSAQQFPDLHSELNLSSLELGDSALYFCASSRGQYYGYTFGSGTRLTVV.

This clone was seen a handful of times. V and J are TRBV30 and TRBJ1-5; weak D call: TRBD1 (5 bases). The germline V gene encodes CDR1 GTSNPN and CDR2 SVGIG (reference sequence). This CDR3 comprises 13 residues. V dropped 8 bases and J dropped 9 bases, with 20 bases sitting between them. The CDR3 DNA is TGTGCCCTCAGGTCGGGGACGCGGGGGCCCCAGCATTTT. Its translation is CALRSGTRGPQHF.

V gene TRBV30 combines with J gene TRBJ1-6; 8 bases map to TRBD1. The V and J ends lost 3 bases and 8 bases, in that order; junction bases with no gene match: 6. The CDR3 is made up of 14 amino acids. CDR1 GTSNPN and CDR2 SVGIG come from the germline V gene (reference sequence). Here the CDR3 reads CAWRLDRAHSPLHF. The CDR3 coding sequence is TGTGCCTGGAGGCTGGACAGGGCCCATTCACCCCTCCACTTT.

The chain joins TRBV5-1 to TRBJ1-6; 8 nucleotides line up with TRBD1. The ends lost 4 bases at V and 7 bases at J; junction bases unmatched: 25. CDR3 length equals 21 residues. Germline CDR1 SGHRS, CDR2 YFSETQ. The CDR3: CASSPGRLTGVGLGSNSPLHF. CDR3 nucleotide sequence: TGCGCCAGCAGCCCCGGGAGGTTGACAGGGGTAGGTCTCGGCTCGAATTCACCCCTCCACTTT.

The rearrangement uses TRBV28 and TRBJ1-2; no definite D call. The CDR3 loop spans 14 amino acids. V lost 1 base, J lost 3 bases, and 9 bases lay in between. CDR1 is MDHEN and CDR2 is SYDVKM in the germline V gene. The CDR3 loop is CASSLSGNYYGYTF. Written as DNA, the CDR3 is TGTGCCAGCAGTTTATCAGGAAACTACTATGGCTACACCTTC.

The V gene is TRBV18, the J gene TRBJ2-3; a possible D gene is TRBD1 (5 bases). With 4 bases removed from V and 4 bases from J, the gap between germline ends came to 18 bases. This CDR3 contains 16 residues. CDR1 KGHSH and CDR2 LQKENI come from the germline V gene. The CDR3 DNA follows: TGTGCCAGCTCACGAGAGACAGCCGGTGGATCAGATACGCAGTATTTT. Translation gives CASSRETAGGSDTQYF.

This clone was observed a few times. The chain is built from TRBV21-1 and TRBJ2-7; the table's D call, TRBD2, was not checked against the DNA. TRBV21-1 corresponds to a pseudogene. The CDR3 is made up of 18 amino acids. CDR3 sequence: CASSKLGLASNKTYEQYF. The CDR3 coding sequence is TGTGCCAGCAGCAAATTGGGACTAGCGTCAAACAAGACCTACGAGCAGTACTTC.

To note about this clone: The junction and the germline gene differ at one end; a read error may be behind it. In DNA, the CDR3 is TGTGCCAGCAGCCGGCGGGGGGGGCTGAACGCCGGGGAGCTGTTTTTT. Translation gives CASSRRGGLNAGELFF. The rearrangement uses TRBV7-9 and TRBJ2-2, with 9 nucleotides matching TRBD2. CDR3 length equals 16 residues. Germline CDR1 SEHNR, CDR2 FQNEAQ (reference sequence).

This sequence joins TRBV6-6 and TRBJ2-7; tentative D call: TRBD1 (5 bases). The ends were cut back, 7 bases at V and 2 bases at J, with 9 bases in the middle. The CDR3 sequence is 12 residues long. The germline V gene encodes CDR1 MNHNY and CDR2 SVGAGI (reference sequence). CDR3 nucleotides: TGTGCCAGCATGGGGCCGACCTACGAGCAGTACTTC. It encodes CASMGPTYEQYF.

The chain combines TRBV5-1 with TRBJ2-7, with 11 bases matching TRBD2. Looked up from germline, CDR1 is SGHRS and CDR2 is YFSETQ. Germline trimming cut 6 bases from V and 2 bases from J; bases unmatched to any gene: 10. CDR3 length: 16 amino acids. CDR3 bases: TGCGCCAGCAACGTGGCTAGCGGGAGGTTCCCCTACGAGCAGTACTTC. Translation gives CASNVASGRFPYEQYF.